A single sample is the source of the 11 T cell receptor beta chains below, sequenced in a study of beta chain features in type 1 diabetes (dated by TCRdb to about 2018). Library method: the immunoSEQ multiplex PCR assay. The entire isolated RNA was reverse transcribed using the High Capacity cDNA Reverse Transcription Kit, and thus expressed TCRB transcripts were sequenced. The source is immuneACCESS, and TCRdb retained only in-frame sequences with V and J called. Part of the clones is not carried over; for the studies checked, unresolved V genes explain less than half of this, and the remainder is unexplained. The sample profile shows approximately 170,000 clones; less than 9.5% of them were found once. The ten largest clones capture approximately 1% of the sample. Study-level results and caveats: A moderate but significant shortening of TCRB CDR3 length was observed in type 1 diabetes patients in all four CD4+ subsets.

Their cognate antigens are unknown. Sequenced input: central memory CD4+ T cells from blood. These receptors originate from a woman aged 40 to 55 with type 1 diabetes.

The rearrangement uses TRBV4-1 and TRBJ1-5; maybe TRBD1 (5 bases). V was pared by 0 bases and J by 7 bases, with 13 bases between. CDR1 MGHRA and CDR2 YSYEKL come from the germline V gene. CDR3 length: 15 amino acids. CDR3 nucleotide sequence: TGCGCCAGCAGCCAAGAGAAGTCAGGGCGGCAGCCCCAGCATTTT. Its protein is CASSQEKSGRQPQHF.

The J gene is TRBJ1-2, the V gene TRBV6-6; no clear D gene. Trimming took 2 bases from V and 6 from J, leaving 13 bases between them. The CDR3 is 14 amino acids. CDR1 is MNHNY and CDR2 is SVGAGI in the germline V gene (reference sequence). The CDR3 loop is CASSYQQLRDGYTF. CDR3 bases: TGTGCCAGCAGTTACCAGCAATTGAGGGATGGCTACACCTTC.

This clone has more than one count but fewer than ten. The chain carries TRBV28 and TRBJ2-2, with D possibly being TRBD1 (5 bases). V was cut by 6 bases and J by 1 base, with 9 bases left in between. CDR3 length equals 14 residues. Germline V gene sequence: CDR1 MDHEN, CDR2 SYDVKM. CDR3 loop: CASRLQENTGELFF. The CDR3 region has the DNA TGTGCCAGCAGGCTACAGGAGAACACCGGGGAGCTGTTTTTT.

J is TRBJ2-7 and V is TRBV11-2; D perhaps matches TRBD1 (5 bases). The CDR3 length is 16 residues. V gave up 1 base and J gave up 6 bases, with 19 bases separating them. The germline V gene has CDR1 SGHAT and CDR2 FQNNGV. The CDR3 reads CASSLVVQGGFGEQYF. The CDR3 DNA reads TGTGCCAGCAGCTTAGTAGTCCAGGGTGGTTTCGGCGAGCAGTACTTC.

This clone has more than one count but fewer than ten. V usage is TRBV28 and J usage is TRBJ2-3; a weak D match, TRBD1 (6 bases). V lost 8 bases and J 5 bases, leaving 17 bases between the germline ends. Germline CDR1 and CDR2: MDHEN and SYDVKM. The CDR3 consists of 14 residues. CDR3 in amino acids: CASPPTGRRDTQYF. CDR3 DNA sequence: TGTGCCAGCCCTCCCACAGGGCGAAGAGATACGCAGTATTTT.

This clone showed up just a few times. The genes are TRBV18 and TRBJ1-2; TRBD1 might be the D (5 bases). The CDR3 is 16 amino acids. Trimming left V 6 bases short and J 4 bases short, with 21 bases between. Germline V lookup: CDR1 KGHSH, CDR2 LQKENI. CDR3 nucleotides: TGTGCCAGCTCTACCACGAGGGGAGGTCTTCCCTATGGCTACACCTTC. Translation gives CASSTTRGGLPYGYTF. Full variable domain (remainder filled in from reference TRBV18 and TRBJ1-2): NAGVMQNPRHLVRRRGQEARLRCSPMKGHSHVYWYRQLPEEGLKFMVYLQKENIIDESGMPKERFSAEFPKEGPSILRIQQVVRGDSAAYFCASSTTRGGLPYGYTFGSGTRLTVV.

A remark on this clone: One junction end does not reproduce the germline sequence, and a read error may be involved. V usage is TRBV7-7 and J usage is TRBJ2-5; the match to TRBD1 covers 10 bases. Germline values: CDR1 SSHAT, CDR2 FNYEAQ (reference sequence). The CDR3 loop spans 13 amino acids. CDR3 nucleotide sequence: TGTGCTAGCAGCTGGACAGGGGGAGAGACCCAGTACTTC. Protein sequence: CASSWTGGETQYF. Full variable domain (missing parts from reference TRBV7-7 and TRBJ2-5): GAGVSQSPRYKVTKRGQDVTLRCDPISSHATLYWYQQALGQGPEFLTYFNYEAQPDKSGLPSDRFSAERPEGSISTLTIQRTEQRDSAMYRCASSWTGGETQYFGPGTRLLVL.

This sequence joins TRBV12-5 and TRBJ2-3; 7 bases fit TRBD1. The CDR3 runs to 15 residues. J lost 5 bases, V lost 6 bases, and 11 bases had no gene match. Per the germline V gene, CDR1 is LGHNT and CDR2 is FRNRAP. The CDR3 protein is CASGSGNRDRDTQYF. As DNA, the CDR3 is TGTGCTAGTGGCTCGGGTAACCGGGACAGAGATACGCAGTATTTT.

The rearrangement uses TRBV7-8 and TRBJ1-1; D is perhaps TRBD1 (6 bases). This CDR3 region has 13 residues. Trimming stripped 5 bases from V and 4 bases from J, with 11 bases between. Germline V gene lookup returns CDR1 SGHVS and CDR2 FQNEAQ. In DNA form, the CDR3 reads TGTGCCAGCAGCCCGCGACAGGCCACTGAAGCTTTCTTT. As protein: CASSPRQATEAFF.

This chain joins TRBV18 and TRBJ1-1; the match to TRBD1 covers 8 bases. Germline assignment: CDR1 KGHSH and CDR2 LQKENI. This CDR3 spans 13 amino acids. V shed 6 bases and J 7 bases; nucleotides not matched to a gene: 7. The CDR3 loop is CASSPQGAIEAFF. The CDR3 nucleotides read TGTGCCAGCTCTCCTCAGGGGGCTATTGAAGCTTTCTTT.

The rearrangement links TRBV29-1 to TRBJ2-7; 7 bases agree with TRBD1. The V gene's germline CDR1 is SQVTM and CDR2 ANQGSEA. V shed 6 bases and J 2 bases; nucleotides not matched to a gene: 10. This CDR3 is built from 14 residues. The CDR3: CSVSSDRVTYEQYF. The CDR3 DNA follows: TGCAGCGTATCCTCCGACAGGGTGACCTACGAGCAGTACTTC.